This T cell receptor beta chain was documented in a study of blood T cell repertoires in COVID-19 (dated by TCRdb to 2020 to 2021). Background for the entire study: Collaborator samples came from the United States, Italy and Spain and covered acute and convalescent phases of COVID-19. The prospective study material was composed of cDNA or gDNA derived from T cells, B-cell-depleted T cells, or PBMCs. The dataset comprised deeply sampled blood TCRbeta repertoires from subjects exposed to, actively infected with, or recovered from COVID-19. The repertoires were released in a freely available public database meant as a resource for research on the immune response to SARS-CoV-2. The samples were drawn from the first 160 participants of the ongoing ImmuneRACE study and from roughly 1,300 subjects provided by 6 global collaborators. Sample metadata almost always included a de-identified subject ID, COVID-19 status, age in years and sex. Where HLA class I and class II types were available, the types were taken from metadata supplied by the sample provider, not from assay-based typing. Summary of the overall study and its limitations: How much clinical and demographic metadata was included differed by source and by participant, and the metadata was provided uncurated.

Whole blood was collected in K2EDTA tubes by collaborating institutions according to the institutions' own protocols. Collaborator samples were shipped for TCRbeta analysis as frozen whole blood, isolated PBMCs, or DNA extracted from either sample type. Taken from cysteine to phenylalanine, the CDR3 has 18 residues. Only the CDR3 DNA is retained, 54 bases long and in frame from the first base. V loses 5 bases at its end and J loses 2 bases; junction bases beyond the gene matches: 13. CDR1 is given as SGHTA and CDR2 as FQGNSA, both from the germline V gene. Turning to this clone: The specificity of this receptor is unknown. No base-level quality is on record; no much larger clone is a single base apart.

TCRbeta CDR3 regions were amplified from genomic DNA by means of the immunoSEQ Assay, a bias-controlled multiplex PCR. Regarding the original processing steps: Nucleated cell counts per sample were estimated from amplification of reference gene primers within the assay. To quantify the absolute abundance of each unique TCRbeta CDR3 rearrangement, sequence reads were collapsed and filtered. For each sample, productive Simpson clonality was calculated as the square root of Simpson's diversity index across productive rearrangements. What TCRdb holds here is the immuneACCESS table cut down to in-frame rearrangements. Part of the clones is not present; checked against another copy, under half of the missing clones reflect an unresolved V gene, and the others are unexplained. The V and J calls and clone size were taken over from that table, and D and trimming were inferred from the DNA. Present in this sample are 270,000 or so clones, approximately 86% of which were seen just once. The ten largest clones take up roughly 3.1% of the sample.

Sequenced: peripheral blood. The chain is encoded by TRBV7-2 joined to TRBJ2-2, with 8 bases aligning to TRBD1. The source is a woman aged 18-29 years with acute or convalescent COVID-19. The DNA sequence is as follows: TGTGCCAGCAGCACACCAACAGGGGGTCCACAAAACACCGGGGAGCTGTTTTTT. This translates into CASSTPTGGPQNTGELFF.